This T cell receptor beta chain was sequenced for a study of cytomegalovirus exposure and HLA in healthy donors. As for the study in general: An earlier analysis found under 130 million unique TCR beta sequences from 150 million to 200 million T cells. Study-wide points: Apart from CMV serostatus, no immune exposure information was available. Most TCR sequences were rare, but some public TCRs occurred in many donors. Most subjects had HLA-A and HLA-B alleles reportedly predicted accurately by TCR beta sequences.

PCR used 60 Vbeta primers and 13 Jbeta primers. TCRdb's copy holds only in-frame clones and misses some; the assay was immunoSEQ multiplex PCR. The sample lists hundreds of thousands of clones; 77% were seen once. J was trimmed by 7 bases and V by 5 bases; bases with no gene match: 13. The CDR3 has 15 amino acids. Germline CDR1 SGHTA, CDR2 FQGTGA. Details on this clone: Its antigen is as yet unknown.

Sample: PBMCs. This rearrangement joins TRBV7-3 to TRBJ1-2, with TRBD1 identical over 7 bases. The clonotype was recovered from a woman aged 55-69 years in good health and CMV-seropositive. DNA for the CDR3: TGTGCCAGCAGCCCAAAGACAGGGCGAGGGGGTGGCTACACCTTC. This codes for CASSPKTGRGGGYTF.